This TCR beta chain was sequenced during a study of cytomegalovirus exposure and HLA in healthy donors. V gave up 3 bases and J gave up 6 bases, with 16 bases separating them. This CDR3 contains 15 residues. Per germline, CDR1 MDHEN and CDR2 SYDVKM. PCR amplification relied on 60 Vbeta primers (plus 13 Jbeta primers). TCRdb keeps only in-frame clones here, not all; method: immunoSEQ multiplex PCR. This repertoire includes 100,000 to 150,000 clones. This TCR came from a man between 18 and 35 years old in good health and CMV-seronegative. Input material: PBMCs. The gene calls are TRBV28 and TRBJ2-3; D is ambiguous. CDR3 nucleotide sequence: TGTGCCAGCAGTTTTGGTCAGCTACCCGGGGATACGCAGTATTTT. The encoded protein is CASSFGQLPGDTQYF.